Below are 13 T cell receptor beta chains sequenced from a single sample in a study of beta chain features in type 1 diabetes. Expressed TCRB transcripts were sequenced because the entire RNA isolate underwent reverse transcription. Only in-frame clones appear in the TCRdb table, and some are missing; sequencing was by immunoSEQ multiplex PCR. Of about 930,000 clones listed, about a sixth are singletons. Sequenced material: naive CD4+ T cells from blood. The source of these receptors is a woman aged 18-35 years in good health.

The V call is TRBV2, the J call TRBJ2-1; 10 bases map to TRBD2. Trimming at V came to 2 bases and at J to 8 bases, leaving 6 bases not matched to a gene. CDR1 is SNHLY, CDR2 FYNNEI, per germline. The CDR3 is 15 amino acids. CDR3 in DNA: TGTGCCAGCAGTGAACGGCTAGCGGGAGTGTATGAGCAGTTCTTC. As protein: CASSERLAGVYEQFF.

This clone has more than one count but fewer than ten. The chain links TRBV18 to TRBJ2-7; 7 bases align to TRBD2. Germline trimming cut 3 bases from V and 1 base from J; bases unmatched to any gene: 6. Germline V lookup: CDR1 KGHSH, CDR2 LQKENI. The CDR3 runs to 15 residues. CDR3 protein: CASSPRETRSYEQYF. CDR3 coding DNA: TGTGCCAGCTCACCGCGGGAGACTAGATCCTACGAGCAGTACTTC.

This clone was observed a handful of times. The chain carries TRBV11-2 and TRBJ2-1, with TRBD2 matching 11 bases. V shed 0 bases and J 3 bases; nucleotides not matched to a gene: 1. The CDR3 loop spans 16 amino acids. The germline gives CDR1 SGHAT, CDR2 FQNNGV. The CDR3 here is CASSLDLAGGYNEQFF. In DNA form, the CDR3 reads TGTGCCAGCAGCTTAGATCTAGCGGGAGGCTACAATGAGCAGTTCTTC.

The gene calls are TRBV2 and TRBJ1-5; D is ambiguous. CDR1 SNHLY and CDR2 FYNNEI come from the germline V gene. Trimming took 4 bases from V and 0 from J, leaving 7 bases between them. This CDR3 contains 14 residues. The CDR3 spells CASSGANSNQPQHF. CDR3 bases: TGTGCCAGCAGTGGGGCTAATAGCAATCAGCCCCAGCATTTT.

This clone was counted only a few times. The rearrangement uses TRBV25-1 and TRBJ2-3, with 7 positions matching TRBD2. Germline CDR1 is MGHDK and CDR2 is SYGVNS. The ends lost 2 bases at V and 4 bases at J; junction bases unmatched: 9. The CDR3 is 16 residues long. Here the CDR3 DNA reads TGTGCCAGCAGTGAACCTTCAGCGGGATGGTCAGATACGCAGTATTTT. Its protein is CASSEPSAGWSDTQYF.

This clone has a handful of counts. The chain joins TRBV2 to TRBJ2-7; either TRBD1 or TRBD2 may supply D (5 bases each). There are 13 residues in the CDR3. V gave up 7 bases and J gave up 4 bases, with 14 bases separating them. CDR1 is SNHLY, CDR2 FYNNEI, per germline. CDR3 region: CASKLGVQYEQYF. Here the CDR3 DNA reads TGTGCCAGCAAACTAGGGGTTCAGTACGAGCAGTACTTC.

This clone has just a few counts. The CDR3 sequence is CASSFGPSRFETQYF. CDR3 nucleotide sequence: TGTGCCAGCAGTTTCGGGCCTAGCAGGTTTGAGACCCAGTACTTC. The V and J genes are TRBV28 and TRBJ2-5, with D perhaps TRBD2 (5 bases). The CDR3 length is 15 residues. Germline V gives CDR1 MDHEN, CDR2 SYDVKM. Trimming took 3 bases from V and 5 from J, leaving 16 bases between them.

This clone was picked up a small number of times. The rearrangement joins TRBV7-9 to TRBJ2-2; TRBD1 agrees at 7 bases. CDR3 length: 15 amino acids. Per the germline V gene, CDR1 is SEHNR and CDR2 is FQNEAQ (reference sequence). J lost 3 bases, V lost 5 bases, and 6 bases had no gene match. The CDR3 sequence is CASSIRDSHTGELFF. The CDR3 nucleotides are TGTGCCAGCAGCATACGGGACAGTCACACCGGGGAGCTGTTTTTT.

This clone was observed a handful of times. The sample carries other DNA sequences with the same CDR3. Here the CDR3 DNA reads TGTGCCAGCAGCTTAGGGGGTGCGGGCTACTCCTACGAGCAGTACTTC. Protein product: CASSLGGAGYSYEQYF. The genes are TRBV7-2 and TRBJ2-7, with D perhaps matching TRBD2 (5 bases). V was clipped by 1 base and J by 0 bases, with 13 bases between them. CDR1 SGHTA and CDR2 FQGNSA come from the germline V gene. CDR3 length: 16 amino acids. Based on the CDR3 plus reference TRBV7-2 and TRBJ2-7, the full variable domain is GAGVSQSPSNKVTEKGKDVELRCDPISGHTALYWYRQSLGQGLEFLIYFQGNSAPDKSGLPSDRFSAERTGGSVSTLTIQRTQQEDSAVYLCASSLGGAGYSYEQYFGPGTRLTVT.

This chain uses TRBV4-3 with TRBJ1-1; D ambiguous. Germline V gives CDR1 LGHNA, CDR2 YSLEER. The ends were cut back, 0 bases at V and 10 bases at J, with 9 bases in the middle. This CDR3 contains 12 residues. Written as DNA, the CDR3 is TGCGCCAGCAGCCAAGAATATGGTGTAGCTTTCTTT. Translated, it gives CASSQEYGVAFF.

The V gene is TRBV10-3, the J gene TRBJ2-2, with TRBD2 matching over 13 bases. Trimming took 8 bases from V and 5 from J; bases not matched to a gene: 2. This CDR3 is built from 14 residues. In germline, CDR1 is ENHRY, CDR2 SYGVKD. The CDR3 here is CAIGLAGETGELFF. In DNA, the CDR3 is TGTGCCATCGGACTAGCGGGAGAAACCGGGGAGCTGTTTTTT.

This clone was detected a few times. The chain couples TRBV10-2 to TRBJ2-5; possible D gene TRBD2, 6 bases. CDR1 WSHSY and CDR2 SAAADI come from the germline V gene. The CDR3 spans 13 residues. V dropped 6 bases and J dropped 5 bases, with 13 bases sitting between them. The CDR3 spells CASRFGGTETQYF. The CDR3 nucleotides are TGCGCCAGCAGGTTTGGCGGGACGGAGACCCAGTACTTC.

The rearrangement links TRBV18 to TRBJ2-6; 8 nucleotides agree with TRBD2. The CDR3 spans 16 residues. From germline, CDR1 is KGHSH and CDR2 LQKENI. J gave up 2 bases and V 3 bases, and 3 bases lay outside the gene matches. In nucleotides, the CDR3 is TGTGCCAGCTCACCCGCCGGGAGGGCTGGGGCCAACGTCCTGACTTTC. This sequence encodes CASSPAGRAGANVLTF.